The 19 T cell receptor beta chains in this list originate from one sample, sequenced in a study of Tregs in tolerant kidney transplant recipients (dated by TCRdb to about 2019). The time point label for this specimen denotes: blood sample drawn before combined kidney and bone marrow transplant. Library preparation used the immunoSEQ multiplex PCR assay. As stored in TCRdb, this immuneACCESS dataset retains in-frame rearrangements with V and J assigned. A fraction of the clones does not appear; measured against another copy, unresolved V genes explain less than half of the discrepancy, and the remainder lacks a known reason. This sample gives about 78,000 clones in total; approximately 90% of them show up just once. The top ten hold approximately 0.37% of the sample. Sequencing used Tregs from blood, obtained before the transplant. Every receptor here comes from a human donor who received a combined kidney and bone marrow transplant.

The table lists this clone with a count of one. V and J are TRBV7-9 and TRBJ2-3; the match to TRBD2 covers 10 bases. The CDR3 sequence is 16 residues long. Germline lookup yields CDR1 SEHNR and CDR2 FQNEAQ (reference sequence). With 2 bases clipped from V and 2 bases from J, the junction kept 4 bases outside the gene matches. The CDR3: CASSLQLAGVTDTQYF. The CDR3 region has the DNA TGTGCCAGCAGCTTACAGCTAGCGGGAGTCACAGATACGCAGTATTTT.

This sequence joins TRBV9 and TRBJ1-1; 7 bases fit TRBD1. In germline, CDR1 is SGDLS, CDR2 YYNGEE. After removal of 4 bases from V and 1 base from J, the junction contained 4 bases not matched to a gene. This CDR3 has 14 residues. CDR3 sequence reads: CASSRGQQNTEAFF. The CDR3 DNA reads as TGTGCCAGCAGCCGGGGACAGCAGAACACTGAAGCTTTCTTT.

J is TRBJ2-3 and V is TRBV27; 7 bases match TRBD2. The CDR3 runs to 15 residues. Germline CDR1 reads MNHEY; CDR2 reads SMNVEV (reference sequence). Trimming at V came to 5 bases and at J to 1 base, leaving 6 bases not matched to a gene. CDR3 sequence reads: CASSPSGIGTDTQYF. In nucleotides, the CDR3 is TGTGCCAGCAGTCCAAGCGGGATAGGCACAGATACGCAGTATTTT.

The chain combines TRBV7-3 with TRBJ2-3; no definite D call. Germline loops: CDR1 SGHTA, CDR2 FQGTGA. V lost 4 bases to trimming and J lost 6 bases, with 8 bases between them. The CDR3 extends over 12 amino acids. In DNA form, the CDR3 reads TGTGCCAGCAGCTCTCCAAAGGATACGCAGTATTTT. Residues: CASSSPKDTQYF.

DNA of the CDR3: TGTGCCAGCAGTGTGACAGGATACGAGCAGTACTTC. Translation gives CASSVTGYEQYF. This chain links TRBV6-1 with TRBJ2-7; D might be TRBD1 (6 bases). This CDR3 has 12 amino acids. V lost 4 bases to trimming and J lost 4 bases, with 8 bases between them. Per the germline V gene, CDR1 is MNHNS and CDR2 is SASEGT.

The gene calls are TRBV21-1 and TRBJ2-1; TRBD2, as called in the table, went unchecked against the DNA. TRBV21-1 is an annotated pseudogene. CDR3 length equals 15 residues. CDR3 amino acids: CASSLTSVSYNEQFF. The CDR3 bases are TGTGCCAGCAGCCTGACTAGCGTCTCCTACAATGAGCAGTTCTTC.

The chain joins TRBV30 to TRBJ1-1, with unresolved D. The CDR3 has 14 amino acids. Trimming left V 0 bases short and J 1 base short, with 9 bases between. CDR1 GTSNPN and CDR2 SVGIG come from the germline V gene (reference sequence). The CDR3 loop reads CAWSVGNANTEAFF. As DNA, the CDR3 is TGTGCCTGGAGTGTAGGCAACGCGAACACTGAAGCTTTCTTT.

This clone has only a few counts. This chain links TRBV18 with TRBJ1-1; possibly TRBD1 for D (5 bases). The CDR3 has 15 residues. Germline V CDR1 and CDR2: KGHSH, LQKENI. The germline V and J ends were trimmed by 0 bases and 4 bases, with 12 bases remaining between them. The CDR3 spells CASSPPSRVGTEAFF. DNA of the CDR3: TGTGCCAGCTCACCACCGAGCAGGGTGGGCACTGAAGCTTTCTTT. The full variable domain, its missing parts supplied by reference TRBV18 and TRBJ1-1, is NAGVMQNPRHLVRRRGQEARLRCSPMKGHSHVYWYRQLPEEGLKFMVYLQKENIIDESGMPKERFSAEFPKEGPSILRIQQVVRGDSAAYFCASSPPSRVGTEAFFGQGTRLTVV.

The chain has TRBV28 and TRBJ2-5; TRBD2 aligns across 8 bases. Trimming at V came to 4 bases and at J to 5 bases, leaving 12 bases not matched to a gene. Germline V lookup: CDR1 MDHEN, CDR2 SYDVKM. This CDR3 has 16 residues. As DNA, the CDR3 is TGTGCCAGCAGTTCCCCGGGAGGGGGTTGGTCGGAGACCCAGTACTTC. Encoded protein: CASSSPGGGWSETQYF.

This clone was detected once. V and J are TRBV28 and TRBJ2-7, with D perhaps matching TRBD1 or TRBD2 (5 bases each). Germline CDR1 and CDR2: MDHEN and SYDVKM. This CDR3 has 15 amino acids. V lost 3 bases, J lost 2 bases, and 14 bases lay in between. The CDR3 bases are TGTGCCAGCAGTTTGTACGGGACCCCGACCTACGAGCAGTACTTC. It is translated as CASSLYGTPTYEQYF.

The gene calls are TRBV7-3 and TRBJ2-3; TRBD1 agrees at 8 bases. Germline CDR1 is SGHTA and CDR2 is FQGTGA. There are 15 residues in the CDR3. Trimming cost V 5 bases and J 2 bases; bases outside gene matches: 6. The DNA for the CDR3 is TGTGCCAGCAGCCCCCGACAGGGGTTCACAGATACGCAGTATTTT. It yields the protein CASSPRQGFTDTQYF.

The chain employs TRBV6-5 and TRBJ2-7; 7 bases map to TRBD1. The CDR3 consists of 13 residues. V lost 8 bases, J lost 2 bases, and 6 bases stayed unmatched. From germline, CDR1 is MNHEY and CDR2 SVGAGI. As DNA, the CDR3 is TGTGCCAGCTTGAGGGACAGCACCTACGAGCAGTACTTC. Amino acid sequence: CASLRDSTYEQYF.

This sequence joins TRBV5-1 and TRBJ2-1, with D uncertain. The CDR3 consists of 15 residues. Germline assignment: CDR1 SGHRS and CDR2 YFSETQ. Trimming shortened V by 0 bases and J by 6 bases, and 13 bases separated the two germline ends. CDR3 DNA: TGCGCCAGCAGCTTGGTAGGTTCCCTGGGCAATGAGCAGTTCTTC. This codes for CASSLVGSLGNEQFF.

CDR3 sequence (DNA): TGTGCCAGCAGCCCTTCAAAGCCGGGACTAGAGCAAGAGACCCAGTACTTC. Protein sequence: CASSPSKPGLEQETQYF. The gene calls are TRBV4-2 and TRBJ2-5; 8 bases are shared with TRBD2. V was pared by 4 bases and J by 2 bases, with 12 bases of the junction left unmatched. The CDR3 contains 17 residues. Germline V gene data show CDR1 as LGHNA and CDR2 as YNFKEQ.

The chain combines TRBV27 with TRBJ2-2, with a possible D match to TRBD1 (6 bases). The CDR3 length is 15 residues. The germline V and J ends were trimmed by 0 bases and 3 bases, with 8 bases remaining between them. Germline-derived CDR1 and CDR2 are MNHEY and SMNVEV (reference sequence). The CDR3 bases are TGTGCCAGCAGTTTATCTCGGACAGACACCGGGGAGCTGTTTTTT. Protein product: CASSLSRTDTGELFF.

The genes are TRBV5-6 and TRBJ2-5; no reliable D call. The germline V gene encodes CDR1 SGHDT and CDR2 YYEEEE. Between the trimmed V and J ends, which lost 0 bases and 0 bases, there was a span of 9 bases. CDR3 size: 15 residues. The CDR3 DNA reads as TGTGCCAGCAGCTTGGTAGAAAACTACCAAGAGACCCAGTACTTC. This translates into CASSLVENYQETQYF.

This chain joins TRBV2 and TRBJ2-7; a weak D match, TRBD2 (6 bases). The CDR3 covers 11 residues. The germline V gene encodes CDR1 SNHLY and CDR2 FYNNEI. V dropped 7 bases and J dropped 3 bases, with 7 bases sitting between them. CDR3 amino acids: CASTGVYEQYF. The CDR3 DNA sequence: TGTGCCAGCACGGGGGTCTACGAGCAGTACTTC.

This clone was found once. V is TRBV6-6 and J is TRBJ2-7; 12 bases are shared with TRBD2. CDR1 and CDR2 (germline): MNHNY, SVGAGI (reference sequence). This CDR3 is 15 amino acids long. V was clipped by 6 bases and J by 7 bases; unmatched bases: 10. The CDR3 sequence: CASSRTLGLAGEQYF. The CDR3 DNA is TGTGCCAGCAGCCGAACACTGGGACTAGCGGGTGAGCAGTACTTC.

The chain carries TRBV10-3 and TRBJ1-2; weak D call: TRBD1 (5 bases). Trimming took off 6 bases at V and 6 bases at J, with 17 bases between the two ends. Germline CDR1 reads ENHRY; CDR2 reads SYGVKD. This CDR3 has 14 residues. CDR3 loop: CAISDWQGGDGYTF. As DNA, the CDR3 is TGTGCCATCAGCGATTGGCAGGGCGGGGATGGCTACACCTTC.